Listed below are T cell receptor beta chains from one sample, sequenced in a study of T cells in localized non-small cell lung cancer. The method was immunoSEQ multiplex PCR; TCRdb's version includes in-frame clones alone and lacks a portion of them. The table records fewer than 100,000 clones, around 84% of them present only once. Sequencing was performed on peripheral blood, taken before any cancer treatment. All receptors come from a female donor older than 55 with stage I lung adenocarcinoma. The CDR3 runs from the conserved cysteine through the conserved F or W. D genes are given only for firm matches. Rows may omit the clone size; those that give it use once, few, many or a size class.

j_call,d_call,clone_size,v_call,cdr3_aa,cdr3_nt
TRBJ2-2,NA,NA,TRBV4-2,CASSQRRDATGELFF,TGTGCCAGCAGCCAGCGGCGGGACGCGACCGGGGAGCTGTTTTTT
TRBJ2-1,NA,NA,TRBV5-1,CASSLNSYNEQFF,TGCGCCAGCAGCTTGAACTCCTACAATGAGCAGTTCTTC
TRBJ1-2,NA,NA,TRBV2,CASSPPDRYGYTF,TGTGCCAGCAGTCCACCTGACAGATATGGCTACACCTTC
TRBJ1-1,NA,NA,TRBV27,CASSPPQGRDTEAFF,TGTGCCAGCAGTCCCCCTCAGGGGAGGGACACTGAAGCTTTCTTT
TRBJ2-1,TRBD1,NA,TRBV4-1,CASSSGGDRAQQFF,TGCGCCAGCAGCTCAGGGGGTGATCGGGCTCAGCAGTTCTTC
TRBJ1-2,NA,NA,TRBV29-1,CSVGGDRMGIYGYTF,TGCAGCGTGGGCGGGGATCGAATGGGGATCTATGGCTACACCTTC
TRBJ2-7,TRBD1,NA,TRBV7-2,CASSLVVGAGQGRYEQYF,TGTGCCAGCAGCTTAGTAGTGGGGGCGGGACAGGGTAGGTACGAGCAGTACTTC
TRBJ2-1,TRBD2,NA,TRBV5-4,CASSLEPSGRARNEQFF,TGTGCCAGCAGCTTGGAACCTAGCGGGAGGGCCAGGAATGAGCAGTTCTTC
TRBJ1-5,NA,NA,TRBV30,CAWAHTNQPQHF,TGTGCCTGGGCCCACACCAATCAGCCCCAGCATTTT
TRBJ2-4,TRBD1,NA,TRBV14,CASSPTGYSIQYF,TGTGCCAGCAGCCCGACAGGGTATAGCATTCAGTACTTC
TRBJ2-1,NA,NA,TRBV7-2,CASSLGSYNEQFF,TGTGCCAGCAGCTTAGGATCCTACAATGAGCAGTTCTTC
TRBJ2-2,NA,once,TRBV25-1,CASQGRVELFF,TGTGCCTCACAGGGCAGGGTAGAGCTGTTTTTT
TRBJ1-1,NA,NA,TRBV7-2,CASSFSTREAFF,TGTGCCAGCAGCTTTTCTACGAGGGAAGCTTTCTTT
TRBJ1-2,NA,once,TRBV7-3,CASSLSGQRDGYTF,TGTGCCAGCAGCTTAAGTGGCCAGAGAGATGGCTACACCTTC
TRBJ2-1,NA,NA,TRBV7-3,CASSPQPGINEQFF,TGTGCCAGCAGCCCCCAGCCAGGGATCAATGAGCAGTTCTTC
TRBJ1-1,NA,once,TRBV25-1,CASGRLSNTEAFF,TGTGCCAGCGGACGGTTATCGAACACTGAAGCTTTCTTT
TRBJ2-3,NA,NA,TRBV5-4,CAASGMAGYGTDTQYF,TGTGCCGCGTCCGGTATGGCGGGATATGGGACAGATACGCAGTATTTT
TRBJ2-7,NA,NA,TRBV5-3,CARSLASKVYEQYF,TGTGCCAGAAGCTTGGCTAGCAAGGTATACGAGCAGTACTTC
TRBJ2-7,NA,NA,TRBV5-4,CASSFGRGYEQYF,TGTGCCAGCAGCTTTGGCAGGGGCTACGAGCAGTACTTC
TRBJ1-6,TRBD1,NA,TRBV30,CAFSRNGGQGNSPLHF,TGTGCCTTCTCCCGGAATGGGGGACAGGGTAATTCACCCCTCCACTTT
TRBJ1-2,TRBD1,NA,TRBV6-5,CASGGQGADGYTF,TGTGCCAGCGGGGGACAGGGGGCGGATGGCTACACCTTC
TRBJ2-5,NA,NA,TRBV7-8,CASSLWDTQETQYF,TGTGCCAGCAGCTTATGGGACACACAAGAGACCCAGTACTTC
TRBJ2-7,NA,once,TRBV10-3,CAISLREKGRSYEQYF,TGTGCCATCAGTCTCCGGGAAAAGGGAAGATCCTACGAGCAGTACTTC
TRBJ1-4,TRBD1,NA,TRBV9,CASSETTGANEKLFF,TGTGCCAGCAGCGAAACGACAGGGGCTAATGAAAAACTGTTTTTT
TRBJ1-3,NA,NA,TRBV6-1,CASSERRNTIYF,TGTGCCAGCAGTGAGAGAAGAAACACCATATATTTT
TRBJ1-1,NA,few,TRBV6-1,CASSWASDKAFF,TGTGCCAGCAGCTGGGCCAGCGATAAAGCTTTCTTT